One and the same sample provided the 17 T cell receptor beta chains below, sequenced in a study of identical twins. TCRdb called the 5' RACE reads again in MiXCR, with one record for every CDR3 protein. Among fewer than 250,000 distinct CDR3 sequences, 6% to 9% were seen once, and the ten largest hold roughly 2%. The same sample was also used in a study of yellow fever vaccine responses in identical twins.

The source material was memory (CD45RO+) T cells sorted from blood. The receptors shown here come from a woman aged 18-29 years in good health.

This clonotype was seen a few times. CDR3 bases: TGTGCCAGCAGCCAGAGAAGGGTTGAGCAGTTCTTC. It codes for CASSQRRVEQFF. The genes are TRBV3-1 and TRBJ2-1; D uncertain. The CDR3 extends over 12 amino acids. Germline V gives CDR1 LGHDT, CDR2 YNNKEL (reference sequence). Trimming shortened V by 3 bases and J by 9 bases, and 9 bases separated the two germline ends.

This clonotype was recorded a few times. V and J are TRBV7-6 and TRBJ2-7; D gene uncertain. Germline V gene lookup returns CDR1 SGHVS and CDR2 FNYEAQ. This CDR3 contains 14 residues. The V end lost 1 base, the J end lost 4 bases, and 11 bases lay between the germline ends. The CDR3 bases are TGTGCCAGCAGCTTAGAGGCAGCCTCATACGAGCAGTACTTC. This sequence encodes CASSLEAASYEQYF.

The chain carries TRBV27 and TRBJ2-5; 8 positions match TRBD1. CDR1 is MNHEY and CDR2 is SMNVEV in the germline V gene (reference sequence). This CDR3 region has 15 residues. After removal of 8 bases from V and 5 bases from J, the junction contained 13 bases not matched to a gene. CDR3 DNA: TGTGCCAGCTCCCCCAGCAGGGGGCGCGAGGAGACCCAGTACTTC. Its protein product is CASSPSRGREETQYF.

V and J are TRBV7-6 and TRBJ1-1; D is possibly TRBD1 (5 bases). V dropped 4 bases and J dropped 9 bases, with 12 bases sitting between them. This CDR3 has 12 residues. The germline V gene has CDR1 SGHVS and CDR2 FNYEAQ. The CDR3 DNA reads TGTGCCAGCAGCTCCGGGACCAGTAAAGCTTTCTTT. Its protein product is CASSSGTSKAFF.

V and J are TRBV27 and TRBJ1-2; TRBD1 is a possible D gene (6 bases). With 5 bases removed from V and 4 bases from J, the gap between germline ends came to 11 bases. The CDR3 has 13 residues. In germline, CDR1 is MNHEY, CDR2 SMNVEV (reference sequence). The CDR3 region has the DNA TGTGCCAGCAGTGCCACAGGGTTCTATGGCTACACCTTC. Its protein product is CASSATGFYGYTF.

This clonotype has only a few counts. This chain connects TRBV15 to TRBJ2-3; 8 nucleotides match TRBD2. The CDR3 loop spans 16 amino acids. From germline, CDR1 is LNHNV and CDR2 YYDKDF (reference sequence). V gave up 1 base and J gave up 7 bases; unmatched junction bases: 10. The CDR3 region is CATSRVRGSGEHTQYF. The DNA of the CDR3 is TGTGCCACCAGCAGAGTAAGGGGTAGCGGGGAGCATACGCAGTATTTT.

The CDR3 reads CASSDHLGTYNEQFF. The CDR3 DNA sequence: TGTGCCAGCAGTGACCACCTTGGGACCTACAATGAGCAGTTCTTC. This rearrangement joins TRBV25-1 to TRBJ2-1; unclear D gene. The CDR3 is made up of 15 amino acids. The V end lost 3 bases, the J end lost 2 bases, and 11 bases lay between the germline ends. Germline-derived CDR1 and CDR2 are MGHDK and SYGVNS.

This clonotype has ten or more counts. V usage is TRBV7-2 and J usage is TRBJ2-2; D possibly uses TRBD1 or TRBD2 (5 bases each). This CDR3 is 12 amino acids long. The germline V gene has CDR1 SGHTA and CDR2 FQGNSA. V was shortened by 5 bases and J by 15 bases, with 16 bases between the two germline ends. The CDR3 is CASSQTGRTMFF. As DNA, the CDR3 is TGTGCCAGCAGCCAAACGGGACGCACAATGTTTTTT.

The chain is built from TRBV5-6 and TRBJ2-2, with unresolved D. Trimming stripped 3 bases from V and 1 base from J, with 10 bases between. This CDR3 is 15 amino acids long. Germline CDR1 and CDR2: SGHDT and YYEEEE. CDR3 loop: CASSSLDRNTGELFF. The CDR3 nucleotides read TGTGCCAGCAGCTCTTTGGATAGGAACACCGGGGAGCTGTTTTTT. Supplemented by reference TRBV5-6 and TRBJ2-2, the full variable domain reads DAGVTQSPTHLIKTRGQQVTLRCSPKSGHDTVSWYQQALGQGPQFIFQYYEEEERQRGNFPDRFSGHQFPNYSSELNVNALLLGDSALYLCASSSLDRNTGELFFGEGSRLTVL.

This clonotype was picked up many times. The CDR3, as DNA: TGTGCCAGCAGTTTAAGTCACGGTGAGCAGTTCTTC. This encodes CASSLSHGEQFF. This sequence joins TRBV28 and TRBJ2-1; D gene ambiguous. The V end lost 2 bases, the J end lost 9 bases, and 8 bases lay between the germline ends. This CDR3 contains 12 residues. Per the germline V gene, CDR1 is MDHEN and CDR2 is SYDVKM. The entire variable domain, with the rest obtained from reference TRBV28 and TRBJ2-1, is as follows: DVKVTQSSRYLVKRTGEKVFLECVQDMDHENMFWYRQDPGLGLRLIYFSYDVKMKEKGDIPEGYSVSREKKERFSLILESASTNQTSMYLCASSLSHGEQFFGPGTRLTVL.

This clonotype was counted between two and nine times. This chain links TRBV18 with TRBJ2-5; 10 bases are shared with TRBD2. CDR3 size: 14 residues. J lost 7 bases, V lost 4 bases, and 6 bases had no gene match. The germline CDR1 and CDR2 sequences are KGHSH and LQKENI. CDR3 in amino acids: CASSLSRTSGTQYF. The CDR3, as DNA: TGTGCCAGCTCACTCTCCCGGACTAGCGGGACCCAGTACTTC.

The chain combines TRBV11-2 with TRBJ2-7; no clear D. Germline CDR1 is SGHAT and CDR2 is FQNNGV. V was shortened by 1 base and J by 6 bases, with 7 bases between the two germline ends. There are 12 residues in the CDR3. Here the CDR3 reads CASSLGRIEQYF. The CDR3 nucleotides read TGTGCCAGCAGCTTAGGACGAATCGAGCAGTACTTC.

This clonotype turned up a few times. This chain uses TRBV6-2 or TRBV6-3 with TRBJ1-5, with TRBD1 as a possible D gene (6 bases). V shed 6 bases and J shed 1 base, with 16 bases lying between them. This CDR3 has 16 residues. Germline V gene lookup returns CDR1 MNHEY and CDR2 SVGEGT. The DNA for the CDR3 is TGTGCCAGCAGAGACCCGGGGGCGGGAAGCAATCAGCCCCAGCATTTT. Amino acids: CASRDPGAGSNQPQHF.

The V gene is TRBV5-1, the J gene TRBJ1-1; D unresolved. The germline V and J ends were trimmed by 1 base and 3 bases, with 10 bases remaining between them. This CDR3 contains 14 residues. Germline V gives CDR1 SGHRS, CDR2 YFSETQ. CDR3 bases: TGCGCCAGCAGCTTGACCCTCCAGGACACTGAAGCTTTCTTT. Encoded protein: CASSLTLQDTEAFF. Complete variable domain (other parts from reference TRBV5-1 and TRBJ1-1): KAGVTQTPRYLIKTRGQQVTLSCSPISGHRSVSWYQQTPGQGLQFLFEYFSETQRNKGNFPGRFSGRQFSNSRSEMNVSTLELGDSALYLCASSLTLQDTEAFFGQGTRLTVV.

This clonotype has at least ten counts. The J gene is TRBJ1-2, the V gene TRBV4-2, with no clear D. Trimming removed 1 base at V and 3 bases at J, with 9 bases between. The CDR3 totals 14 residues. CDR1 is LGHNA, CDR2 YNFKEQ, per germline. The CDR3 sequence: CASSQVGRDYGYTF. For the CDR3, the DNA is TGTGCCAGCAGCCAAGTGGGGAGGGACTATGGCTACACCTTC.

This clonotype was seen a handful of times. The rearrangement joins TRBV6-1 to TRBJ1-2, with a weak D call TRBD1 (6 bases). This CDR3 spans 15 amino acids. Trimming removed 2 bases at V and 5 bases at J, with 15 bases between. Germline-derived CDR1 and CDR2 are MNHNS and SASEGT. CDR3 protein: CASSESPGAGYGYTF. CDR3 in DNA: TGTGCCAGCAGTGAATCGCCAGGGGCAGGGTATGGCTACACCTTC.

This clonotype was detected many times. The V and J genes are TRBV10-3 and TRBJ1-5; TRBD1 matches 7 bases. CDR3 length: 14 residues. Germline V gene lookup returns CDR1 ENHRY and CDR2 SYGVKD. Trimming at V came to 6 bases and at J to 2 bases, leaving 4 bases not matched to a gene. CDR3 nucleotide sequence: TGTGCCATCAGGACAGGGAATGGCAATCAGCCCCAGCATTTT. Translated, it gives CAIRTGNGNQPQHF.